This TCR beta chain was observed in a study of T cell responses to AZD1222 COVID-19 vaccine. Study outcomes and limitations: Only a handful of people who got AZD1222 tested seropositive at baseline.

Concerning this clone: What it binds is not known.

J gave up 7 bases and V 6 bases, and 5 bases lay outside the gene matches. Germline CDR1 reads MNHEY; CDR2 reads SVGAGI. There are 15 residues in the CDR3. Libraries were prepared by immunoSEQ multiplex PCR; TCRdb keeps only in-frame clonotypes and omits some of them. The sample has around 190,000 clones, 92% seen once. The TCR comes from an adult in good health. V gene TRBV6-5 combines with J gene TRBJ1-6, with 11 bases fitting TRBD1. Here the sequenced sample was peripheral blood, taken on day 0 of AZD1222 vaccination. The CDR3, as DNA: TGTGCCAGCAGAAGGACAGGGGGCAAAAATTCACCCCTCCACTTT. Translation: CASRRTGGKNSPLHF.